The TCR beta chain described here comes from a study of beta chain features in type 1 diabetes. Study-wide findings and caveats: When cDNA is sequenced, cells with high TCR expression could be over-represented. Sampled from patients, naive, central memory and Treg TCRB repertoires appeared more similar than those sampled from healthy donors. A moderate, significant TCRB CDR3 shortening appeared in type 1 diabetes across four CD4+ subsets.

This CDR3 contains 12 residues. Germline V gene data show CDR1 as SQVTM and CDR2 as ANQGSEA. Trimming removed 4 bases from V and 4 bases from J, with 10 bases in between. The investigators reverse transcribed all of the isolated RNA, so they sequenced expressed TCRB transcripts. Assay: immunoSEQ multiplex PCR; the TCRdb copy retains only in-frame clones and omits some. Of 250,000 to 350,000 clones listed, roughly an eighth are singletons. Worth noting for this clone: Its antigen is unidentified.

This receptor was identified in a man aged 25-40 years with type 1 diabetes. The chain employs TRBV29-1 and TRBJ1-1; a possible D gene is TRBD1 (5 bases). The sequencing input was naive CD4+ T cells from blood. Written as DNA, the CDR3 is TGCAGCGTTGCCCGGGGGGGCACTGAAGCTTTCTTT. This translates into CSVARGGTEAFF.